One TCR beta chain is described in this entry. The sample originates from a study of T cell responses to AZD1222 COVID-19 vaccine. Assay used: immunoSEQ multiplex PCR; TCRdb lists only in-frame clones, some missing. This table holds 60,000 to 75,000 clones, roughly 89% found once. The clonotype comes from an adult in good health. Here the sequenced sample was peripheral blood, taken on day 0 of AZD1222 vaccination.

CDR3 in DNA: TGTGCCAGCAGTCAATACGGACAGGGTAGGAACACCGGGGAGCTGTTTTTT. This codes for CASSQYGQGRNTGELFF. J is TRBJ2-2 and V is TRBV27, with 8 bases aligning to TRBD1. The germline gives CDR1 MNHEY, CDR2 SMNVEV (reference sequence). This CDR3 contains 17 residues. Trimming at V came to 5 bases and at J to 1 base, leaving 9 bases not matched to a gene.